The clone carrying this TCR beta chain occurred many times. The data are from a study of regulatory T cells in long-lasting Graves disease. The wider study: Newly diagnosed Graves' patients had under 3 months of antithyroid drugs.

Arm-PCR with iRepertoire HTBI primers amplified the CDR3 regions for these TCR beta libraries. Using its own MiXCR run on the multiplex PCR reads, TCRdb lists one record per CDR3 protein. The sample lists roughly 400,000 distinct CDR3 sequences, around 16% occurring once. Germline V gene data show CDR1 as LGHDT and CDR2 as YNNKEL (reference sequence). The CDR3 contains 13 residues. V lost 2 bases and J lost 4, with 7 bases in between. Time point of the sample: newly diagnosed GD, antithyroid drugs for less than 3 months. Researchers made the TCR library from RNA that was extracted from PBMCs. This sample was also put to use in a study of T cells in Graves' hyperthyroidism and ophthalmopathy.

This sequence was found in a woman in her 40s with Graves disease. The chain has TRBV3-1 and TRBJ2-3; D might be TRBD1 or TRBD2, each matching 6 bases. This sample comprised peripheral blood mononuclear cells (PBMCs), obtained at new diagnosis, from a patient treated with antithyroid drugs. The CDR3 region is CASSQRGADTQYF. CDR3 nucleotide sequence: TGTGCCAGCAGCCAAAGGGGGGCAGATACGCAGTATTTT.